Below, one T cell receptor (beta chain) is given with its context. Its specificity is unknown. This entry belongs to a study of vaccination effects on CD4 cells after COVID-19. Whole-study context: The vaccine given was either BNT162b2 or mRNA-1273, in two doses.

The data were produced by immunoSEQ multiplex PCR, yet TCRdb's version contains in-frame clones alone and is incomplete. The sample yields around 45,000 clones, just over 75% seen once. In the ViraFEST assay, antigen-specific CD4+ clonotypes were identified by expansion after peptide-pool stimulation. Cultured cells yielded isolated CD4+ T cells after roughly 11 days. Recipients of the vaccine had no prior SARS-CoV-2 infection and negative nucleocapsid antibodies. Culturing of 1.5 million to 2.5 million PBMC per well took place with approximately 9.3 IU/ml IL-2 and around 10 ug/ml peptides. IL-2 medium took the place of half the medium on both days 3 and 7. In germline, CDR1 is SGHTA, CDR2 FQGNSA. The CDR3 loop spans 14 amino acids. V lost 5 bases and J 7 bases, leaving 14 bases between the germline ends. Study observations and caveats: Marked contraction was observed in infection-induced and vaccine-induced clones late after vaccination.

J is TRBJ1-4 and V is TRBV7-2; D uncertain. Material: CD4+ T cells from PBMCs cultured with SARS-CoV-2 spike peptides, obtained before COVID-19 vaccination. This sequence originates from a human donor who received a COVID-19 vaccine. The CDR3 here is CASSPTRNLEKLFF. DNA for the CDR3: TGTGCCAGCAGCCCAACCAGGAACCTTGAAAAACTGTTTTTT.